A selection of T cell receptor beta chains follows, all from one sample in a study of cytomegalovirus exposure and HLA in healthy donors. TCRdb's table, derived via immunoSEQ multiplex PCR, lists solely in-frame clones and lacks some. This sample has around 250,000 clones; 90% occur once, and the top ten carry approximately 3.1%. Sequencing was done on a sample of PBMCs. These receptors all come from a young woman in good health and CMV-seronegative. The CDR3 runs from the conserved cysteine through the conserved F or W. A D gene is named only where the DNA matches it firmly. Clone sizes are given selectively: once, few, many, or a class where the clone is expanded.

v_call d_call clone_size cdr3_aa
TRBV7-9 TRBD1 few CASSQWDRRYGYTF
TRBV6-6 NA NA CASGAGREYEQYF
TRBV5-1 NA NA CASSLGARDEQFF
TRBV5-1 TRBD2 NA CASSLDWEGNTQYF
TRBV6-5 TRBD2 once CASSATSAHFDTQYF
TRBV10-3 NA NA CAISESGRAQGTQYF
TRBV5-6 TRBD1 once CASSGRDRGLDEQYF
TRBV27 TRBD2 NA CASSLSKLAGADTQYF
TRBV6-1 NA NA CASSGQGLGQPQHF
TRBV9 NA NA CASSVAPGGYRTDTQYF
TRBV2 NA NA CASSEEGRTGANVLTF
TRBV5-1 TRBD1 NA CASSSRTGGGTYEQYF
TRBV5-1 TRBD1 NA CASSSTGDLNTEAFF
TRBV5-6 NA NA CASSLSYGGITNEKLFF
TRBV28 NA few CASSLFNVGTEAFF
TRBV28 TRBD2 NA CASSLPTSGSWNTGELFF
TRBV4-1 TRBD2 NA CASSEGAGGGNEQFF
TRBV29-1 NA NA CSHSLSGSTQQYF
TRBV11-2 NA NA CASSLSTGEDYNEQFF
TRBV11-2 NA once CASTIKTGYWGTDTQYF
TRBV5-1 TRBD2 NA CASSLRLAGGSGELFF
TRBV19 NA NA CASSMGPVVGELFF
TRBV27 TRBD2 NA CASSLLAGGPYEQYF
TRBV9 NA NA CASSEGGINTIYF
TRBV4-3 NA NA CASSRRDEDNEQFF
TRBV5-6 TRBD2 NA CASSLLAGLSYEQYF
TRBV27 NA once CASSYSGAHSYEQYF
TRBV18 NA NA CASSPNRGGGEQYF
TRBV2 NA once CATRGDWGTEAFF
TRBV7-2 TRBD2 NA CASSLDSGTGSYEQYF
TRBV4-1 TRBD2 NA CASSHTLAGSTYEQYF
TRBV7-2 TRBD2 NA CASSLRHPRLAGGMDTQYF
TRBV7-6 NA NA CASSLVSRGAVSTDTQYF
TRBV6-1 NA once CASSRLGVLNEQFF
TRBV7-9 NA NA CASSPTQSQGNTIYF
TRBV27 NA NA CASGLQGRLYEQYF
TRBV27 TRBD2 NA CASSLLSGSNEQFF
TRBV5-6 TRBD2 NA CASSTLAGGPGGELFF
TRBV9 TRBD1 NA CASSVESGGQPQHF